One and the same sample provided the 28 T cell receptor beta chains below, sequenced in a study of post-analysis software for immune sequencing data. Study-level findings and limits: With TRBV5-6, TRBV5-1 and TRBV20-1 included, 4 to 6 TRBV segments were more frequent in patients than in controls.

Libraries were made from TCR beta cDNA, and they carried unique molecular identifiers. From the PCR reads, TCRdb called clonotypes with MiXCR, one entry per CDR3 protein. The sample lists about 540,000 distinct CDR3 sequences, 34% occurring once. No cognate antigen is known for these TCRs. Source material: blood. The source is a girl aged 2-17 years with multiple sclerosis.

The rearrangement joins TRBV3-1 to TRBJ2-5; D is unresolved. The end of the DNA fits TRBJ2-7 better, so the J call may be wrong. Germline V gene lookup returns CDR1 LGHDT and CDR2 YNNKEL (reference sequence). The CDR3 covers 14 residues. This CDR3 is CASSQDLQIYEQYF. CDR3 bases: TGTGCCAGCAGCCAAGATCTACAGATTTACGAGCAGTACTTC.

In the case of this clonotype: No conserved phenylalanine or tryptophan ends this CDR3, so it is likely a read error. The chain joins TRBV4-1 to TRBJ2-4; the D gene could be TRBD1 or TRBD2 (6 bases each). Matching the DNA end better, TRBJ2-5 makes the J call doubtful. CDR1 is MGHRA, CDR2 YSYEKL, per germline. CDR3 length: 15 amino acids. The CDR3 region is CASSQEGGEQETQYL. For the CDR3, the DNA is TGCGCCAGCAGCCAAGAGGGGGGCGAACAAGAGACCCAGTACCTC.

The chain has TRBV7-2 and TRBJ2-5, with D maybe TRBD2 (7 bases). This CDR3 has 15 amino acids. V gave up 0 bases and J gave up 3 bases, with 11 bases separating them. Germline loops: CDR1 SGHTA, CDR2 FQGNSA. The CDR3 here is CASSLAGGREETQYF. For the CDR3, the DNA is TGTGCCAGCAGCTTAGCCGGGGGGCGTGAAGAGACCCAGTACTTC. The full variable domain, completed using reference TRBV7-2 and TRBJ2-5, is GAGVSQSPSNKVTEKGKDVELRCDPISGHTALYWYRQSLGQGLEFLIYFQGNSAPDKSGLPSDRFSAERTGGSVSTLTIQRTQQEDSAVYLCASSLAGGREETQYFGPGTRLLVL.

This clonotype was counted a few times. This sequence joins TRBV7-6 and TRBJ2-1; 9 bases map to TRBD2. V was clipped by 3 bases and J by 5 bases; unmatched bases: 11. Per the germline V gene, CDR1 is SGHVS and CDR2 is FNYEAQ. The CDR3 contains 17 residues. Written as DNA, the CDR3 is TGTGCCAGCAGCTTTAGGTCAAGCGGGGGGATCAACAATGAGCAGTTCTTC. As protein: CASSFRSSGGINNEQFF.

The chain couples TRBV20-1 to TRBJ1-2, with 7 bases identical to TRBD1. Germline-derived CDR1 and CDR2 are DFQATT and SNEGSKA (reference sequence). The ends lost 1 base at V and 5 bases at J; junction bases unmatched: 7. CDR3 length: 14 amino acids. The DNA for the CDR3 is TGCAGTGCTAGAGGCGAGGGGGCTCGATATGGCTACACCTTC. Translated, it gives CSARGEGARYGYTF.

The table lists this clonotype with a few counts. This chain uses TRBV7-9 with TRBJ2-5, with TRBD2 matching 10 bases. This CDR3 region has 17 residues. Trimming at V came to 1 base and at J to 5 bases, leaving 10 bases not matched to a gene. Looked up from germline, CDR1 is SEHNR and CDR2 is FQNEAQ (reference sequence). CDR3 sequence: CASSLVERGGSFETQYF. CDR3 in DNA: TGTGCCAGCAGCTTAGTGGAGCGGGGGGGGTCGTTCGAGACCCAGTACTTC.

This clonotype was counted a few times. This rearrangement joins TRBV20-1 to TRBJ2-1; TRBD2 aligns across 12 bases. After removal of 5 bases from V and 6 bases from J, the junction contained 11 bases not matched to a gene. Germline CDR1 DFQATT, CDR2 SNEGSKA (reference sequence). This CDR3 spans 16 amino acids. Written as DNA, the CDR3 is TGCAGTGCTCAAGGACTAGCGGGGTTTGATTTCAATGAGCAGTTCTTC. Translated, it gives CSAQGLAGFDFNEQFF.

The CDR3 sequence: CASSWTTGSTEAFF. CDR3 DNA sequence: TGCGCCAGCAGCTGGACGACAGGGAGCACTGAAGCTTTCTTT. The chain recombines TRBV5-1 with TRBJ1-1; 7 positions agree with TRBD1. J lost 4 bases, V lost 3 bases, and 6 bases had no gene match. The CDR3 is 14 amino acids. Germline CDR1 SGHRS, CDR2 YFSETQ.

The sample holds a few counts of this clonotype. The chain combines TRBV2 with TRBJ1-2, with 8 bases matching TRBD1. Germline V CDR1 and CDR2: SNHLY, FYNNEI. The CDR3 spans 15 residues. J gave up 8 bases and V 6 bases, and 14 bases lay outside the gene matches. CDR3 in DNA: TGTGCCAGCAGCAGCACCGACAGGGGATCGCAAGGCTACACCTTC. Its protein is CASSSTDRGSQGYTF.

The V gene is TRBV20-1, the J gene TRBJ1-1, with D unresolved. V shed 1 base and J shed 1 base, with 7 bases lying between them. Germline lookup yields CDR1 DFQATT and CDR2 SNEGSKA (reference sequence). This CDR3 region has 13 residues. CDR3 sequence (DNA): TGCAGTGCTAGAGTTGCGAAGAACACTGAAGCTTTCTTT. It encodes CSARVAKNTEAFF.

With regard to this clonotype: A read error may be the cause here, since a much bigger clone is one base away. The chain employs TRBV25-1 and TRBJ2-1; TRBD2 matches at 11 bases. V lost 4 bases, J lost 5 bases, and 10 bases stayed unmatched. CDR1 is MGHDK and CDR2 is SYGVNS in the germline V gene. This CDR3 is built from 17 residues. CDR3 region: CASSGEGATSGDNEQFF. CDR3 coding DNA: TGTGCCAGCAGTGGTGAGGGTGCGACTAGCGGGGACAATGAGCAGTTCTTC.

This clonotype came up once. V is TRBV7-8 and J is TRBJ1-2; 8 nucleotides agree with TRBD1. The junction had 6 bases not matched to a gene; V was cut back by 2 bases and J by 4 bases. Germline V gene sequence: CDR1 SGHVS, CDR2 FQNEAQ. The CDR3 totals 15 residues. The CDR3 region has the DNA TGTGCCAGCAGCTTACAGGGGGCTTGGGGCTATGGCTACACCTTC. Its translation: CASSLQGAWGYGYTF.

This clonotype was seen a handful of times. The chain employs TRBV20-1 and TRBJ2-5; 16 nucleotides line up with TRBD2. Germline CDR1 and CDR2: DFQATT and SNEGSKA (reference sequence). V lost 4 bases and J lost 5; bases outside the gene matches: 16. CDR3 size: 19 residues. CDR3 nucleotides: TGCAGTGCTACGCCGGGACTAGCGGGGGGGCTTAATTCAGCGGAGACCCAGTACTTC. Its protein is CSATPGLAGGLNSAETQYF.

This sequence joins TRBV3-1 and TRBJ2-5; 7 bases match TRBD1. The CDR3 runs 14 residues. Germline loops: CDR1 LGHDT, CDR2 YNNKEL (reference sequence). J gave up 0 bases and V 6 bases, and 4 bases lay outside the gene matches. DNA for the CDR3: TGTGCCAGCAGAGGGACAGCGTACCAAGAGACCCAGTACTTC. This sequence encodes CASRGTAYQETQYF.

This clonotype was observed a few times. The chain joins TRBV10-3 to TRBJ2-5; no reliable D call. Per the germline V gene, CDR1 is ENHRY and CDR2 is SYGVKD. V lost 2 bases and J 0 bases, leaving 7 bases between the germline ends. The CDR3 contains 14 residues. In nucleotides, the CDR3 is TGTGCCATCAGTGAGGGAACCAACCAAGAGACCCAGTACTTC. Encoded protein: CAISEGTNQETQYF.

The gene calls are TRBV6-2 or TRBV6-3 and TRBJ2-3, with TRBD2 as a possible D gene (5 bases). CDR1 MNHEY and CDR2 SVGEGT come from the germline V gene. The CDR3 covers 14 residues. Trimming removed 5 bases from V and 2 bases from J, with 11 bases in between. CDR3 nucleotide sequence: TGTGCCAGCAGTGCCGAGGGCCCCACAGATACGCAGTATTTT. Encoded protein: CASSAEGPTDTQYF.

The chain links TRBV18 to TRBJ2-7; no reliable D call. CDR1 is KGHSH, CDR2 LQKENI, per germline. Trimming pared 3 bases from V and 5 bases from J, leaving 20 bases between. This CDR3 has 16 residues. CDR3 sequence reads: CASSPLKLVDYNEQYF. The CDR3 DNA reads TGTGCCAGCTCACCGTTGAAACTTGTGGATTACAACGAGCAGTACTTC.

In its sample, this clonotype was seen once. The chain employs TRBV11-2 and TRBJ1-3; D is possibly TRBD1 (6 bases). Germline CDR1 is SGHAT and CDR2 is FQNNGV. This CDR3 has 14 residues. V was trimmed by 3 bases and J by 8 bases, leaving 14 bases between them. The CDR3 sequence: CASSFSSGADTIYF. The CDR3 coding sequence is TGTGCCAGCAGCTTTAGTTCGGGGGCCGACACCATATATTTT.

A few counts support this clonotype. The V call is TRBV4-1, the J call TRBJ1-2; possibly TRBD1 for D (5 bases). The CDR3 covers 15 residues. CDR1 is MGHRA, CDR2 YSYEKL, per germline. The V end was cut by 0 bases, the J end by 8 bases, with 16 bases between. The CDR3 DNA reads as TGCGCCAGCAGCCAAGATACGGGGGTGCTAGGAGGCTACACCTTC. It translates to CASSQDTGVLGGYTF.

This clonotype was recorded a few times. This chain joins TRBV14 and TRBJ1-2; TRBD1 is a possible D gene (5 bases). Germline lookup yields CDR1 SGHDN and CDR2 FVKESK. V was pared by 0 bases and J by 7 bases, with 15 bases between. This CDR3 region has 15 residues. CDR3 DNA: TGTGCCAGCAGCCAAGATCTGTCAGGGATTGGTGGCTACACCTTC. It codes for CASSQDLSGIGGYTF.

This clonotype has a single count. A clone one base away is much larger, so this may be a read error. Here the CDR3 reads CASSLVSGQEIQYF. The CDR3 DNA reads as TGTGCCAGCAGCTTAGTGAGCGGACAAGAGATCCAGTACTTC. The J gene is TRBJ2-5, the V gene TRBV7-2; D assignment may be TRBD1 or TRBD2 (5 bases each). Germline assignment: CDR1 SGHTA and CDR2 FQGNSA. The CDR3 sequence is 14 residues long.

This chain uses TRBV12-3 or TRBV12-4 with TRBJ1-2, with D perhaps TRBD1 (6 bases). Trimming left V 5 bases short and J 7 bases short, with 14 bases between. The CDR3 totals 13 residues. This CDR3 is CASSPGGLSGYTF. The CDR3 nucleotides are TGTGCCAGCAGTCCGGGGGGGCTCAGTGGCTACACCTTC.

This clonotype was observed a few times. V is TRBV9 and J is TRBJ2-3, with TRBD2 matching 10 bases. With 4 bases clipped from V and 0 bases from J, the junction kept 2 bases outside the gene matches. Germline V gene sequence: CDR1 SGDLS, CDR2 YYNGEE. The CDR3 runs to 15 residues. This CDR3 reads CASSWTSGSTDTQYF. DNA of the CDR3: TGTGCCAGCAGCTGGACTAGCGGAAGCACAGATACGCAGTATTTT. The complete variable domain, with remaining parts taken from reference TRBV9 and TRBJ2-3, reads DSGVTQTPKHLITATGQRVTLRCSPRSGDLSVYWYQQSLDQGLQFLIQYYNGEERAKGNILERFSAQQFPDLHSELNLSSLELGDSALYFCASSWTSGSTDTQYFGPGTRLTVL.

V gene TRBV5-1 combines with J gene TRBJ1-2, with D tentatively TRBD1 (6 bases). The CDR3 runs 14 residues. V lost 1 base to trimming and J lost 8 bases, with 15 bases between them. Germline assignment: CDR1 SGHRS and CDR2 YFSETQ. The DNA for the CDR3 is TGCGCCAGCAGCTTGAGGCTACAGGGCCAGGGCTACACCTTC. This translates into CASSLRLQGQGYTF.

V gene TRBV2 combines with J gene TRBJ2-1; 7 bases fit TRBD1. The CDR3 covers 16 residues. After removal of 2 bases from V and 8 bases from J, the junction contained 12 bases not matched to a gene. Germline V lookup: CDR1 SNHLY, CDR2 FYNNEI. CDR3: CASSERRRQGKDEQFF. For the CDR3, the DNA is TGTGCCAGCAGTGAAAGGAGGAGACAGGGTAAAGATGAGCAGTTCTTC.

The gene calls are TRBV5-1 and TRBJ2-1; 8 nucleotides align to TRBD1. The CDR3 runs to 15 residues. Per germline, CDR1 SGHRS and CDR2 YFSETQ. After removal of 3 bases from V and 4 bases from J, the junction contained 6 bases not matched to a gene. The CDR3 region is CASSWTGKLYNEQFF. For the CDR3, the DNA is TGCGCCAGCAGCTGGACAGGGAAGCTTTACAATGAGCAGTTCTTC.

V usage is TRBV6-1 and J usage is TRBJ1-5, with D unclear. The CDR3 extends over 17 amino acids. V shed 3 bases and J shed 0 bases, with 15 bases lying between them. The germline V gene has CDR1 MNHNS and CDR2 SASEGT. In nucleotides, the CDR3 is TGTGCCAGCAGTGAGGAAGGCAGCCCATATAGCAATCAGCCCCAGCATTTT. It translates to CASSEEGSPYSNQPQHF.

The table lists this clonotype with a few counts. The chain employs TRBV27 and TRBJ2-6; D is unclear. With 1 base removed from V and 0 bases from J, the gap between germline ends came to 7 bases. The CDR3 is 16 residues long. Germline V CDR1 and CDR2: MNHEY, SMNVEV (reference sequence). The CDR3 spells CASSLWVGSGANVLTF. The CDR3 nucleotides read TGTGCCAGCAGTTTATGGGTCGGCTCTGGGGCCAACGTCCTGACTTTC.